These T cell receptor beta chains were read from a single sample in a study of T cell changes during pregnancy in multiple sclerosis. The repertoire was sequenced with immunoSEQ multiplex PCR; TCRdb's copy has only in-frame clones and lacks some. The table includes around 56,000 clones, 94% detected once. The material was CD8+ T cells from peripheral blood mononuclear cells, obtained after pregnancy. The receptor source for this set is a female donor with multiple sclerosis, enrolled in a pregnancy study. CDR3s include the opening cysteine and the closing phenylalanine or tryptophan. The D gene is left open where the match is weak. The size entry is marked missing in some rows and otherwise reads once, few, many or a size class.

TRBV7-6	-	TRBJ2-7	-	CASSLQGPGEQYF	TGTGCCAGCAGCTTACAGGGTCCCGGCGAGCAGTACTTC
TRBV6-5	-	TRBJ1-1	TRBD1	CASSYSTGGGTEAFF	TGTGCCAGCAGTTACTCGACAGGGGGAGGGACTGAAGCTTTCTTT
TRBV15	-	TRBJ2-7	TRBD1	CATSGDRAHEQYF	TGTGCCACCAGCGGGGACAGGGCCCACGAGCAGTACTTC
TRBV10-3	-	TRBJ2-1	TRBD2	CAISESKRGNEQFF	TGTGCCATCAGTGAGTCAAAGCGGGGCAATGAGCAGTTCTTC
TRBV30	-	TRBJ1-1	TRBD1	CAWSVGGNTEAFF	TGTGCCTGGAGTGTAGGGGGCAACACTGAAGCTTTCTTT
TRBV29-1	-	TRBJ2-7	TRBD1	CSVERDSSYEQYF	TGCAGCGTTGAAAGGGACAGCTCCTACGAGCAGTACTTC
TRBV19	-	TRBJ2-1	-	CASSPTLFGVNEQFF	TGTGCCAGTAGTCCCACCCTATTCGGGGTGAATGAGCAGTTCTTC
TRBV5-1	-	TRBJ2-7	TRBD2	CASGGRGWLFEQYF	TGCGCCAGCGGGGGGAGGGGCTGGCTATTCGAGCAGTACTTC
TRBV7-9	-	TRBJ2-3	-	CASSPSLRGTDTQYF	TGTGCCAGCAGCCCTAGCCTCCGGGGCACAGATACGCAGTATTTT
TRBV6-5	-	TRBJ2-2	TRBD2	CASSYSIAGNTGELFF	TGTGCCAGCAGTTACTCGATAGCGGGGAACACCGGGGAGCTGTTTTTT
TRBV2	-	TRBJ1-5	-	CASSGGVNYSNQPQHF	TGTGCCAGCAGTGGGGGGGTAAACTATAGCAATCAGCCCCAGCATTTT
TRBV7-2	-	TRBJ2-7	-	CASSQAGGATYEQYF	TGTGCCAGCAGCCAGGCTGGGGGCGCAACCTACGAGCAGTACTTC
TRBV19	-	TRBJ2-7	TRBD1	CASSRDSLHEQYF	TGTGCCAGTAGCAGGGACAGCTTGCACGAGCAGTACTTC
TRBV19	-	TRBJ2-1	-	CASSRSATYNEQFF	TGTGCCAGTAGTCGAAGCGCGACCTACAATGAGCAGTTCTTC
TRBV6-6	-	TRBJ1-4	-	CASSPHRAGNEKLFF	TGTGCCAGCAGTCCCCACAGGGCGGGTAATGAAAAACTGTTTTTT
TRBV2	-	TRBJ2-7	TRBD1	CASKGAGGIYEQYF	TGTGCCAGCAAAGGGGCAGGGGGCATCTACGAGCAGTACTTC
TRBV6-1	-	TRBJ2-3	-	CASRSDSRTDTQYF	TGTGCCAGCAGGTCAGACAGTCGCACAGATACGCAGTATTTT
TRBV14	few	TRBJ2-1	-	CASRELGYNEQFF	TGTGCCTCCCGGGAACTAGGCTACAATGAGCAGTTCTTC
TRBV15	-	TRBJ2-7	TRBD1	CATNDGTEQYF	TGTGCCACAAACGACGGGACAGAACAGTACTTC
TRBV7-6	-	TRBJ2-7	-	CASSAEGGPEQYF	TGTGCCAGCAGCGCCGAGGGGGGGCCCGAGCAGTACTTC
TRBV9	-	TRBJ2-3	TRBD1	CASSPGQGNTDTQYF	TGTGCCAGCAGCCCTGGACAGGGCAACACAGATACGCAGTATTTT
TRBV5-1	-	TRBJ1-2	-	CASSLDRAYGYTF	TGCGCCAGCAGCTTGGACAGGGCCTATGGCTACACCTTC
TRBV2	-	TRBJ1-5	TRBD1	CASTGRGDQPQHF	TGTGCCAGCACGGGCAGGGGGGATCAGCCCCAGCATTTT
TRBV28	-	TRBJ2-7	-	CASSLSNTAWEQYF	TGTGCCAGCAGTTTATCAAACACCGCTTGGGAGCAGTACTTC
TRBV6-5	-	TRBJ2-1	TRBD2	CASRPLAASYNEQFF	TGTGCCAGCAGACCACTAGCGGCCTCCTACAATGAGCAGTTCTTC
TRBV7-8	-	TRBJ2-7	-	CASSLGVGQSSYEQYF	TGTGCCAGCAGCTTAGGCGTCGGACAAAGCTCCTACGAGCAGTACTTC
TRBV7-9	-	TRBJ2-7	-	CASSPGSGVDEQYF	TGTGCCAGCAGTCCGGGTTCAGGGGTAGACGAGCAGTACTTC
TRBV6-7	once	TRBJ1-3	TRBD1	CASSYPRTGGVRRNTIYF	TGTGCCAGCAGTTACCCCCGGACAGGGGGTGTTAGGCGAAACACCATATATTTT
TRBV10-3	-	TRBJ2-7	-	CAITGAAYEQYF	TGTGCCATCACAGGGGCAGCTTACGAGCAGTACTTC
TRBV9	once	TRBJ2-1	TRBD2	CASSGRLAETTDYNEQFF	TGTGCCAGCAGCGGGAGACTAGCCGAAACGACGGACTACAATGAGCAGTTCTTC
TRBV27	-	TRBJ2-7	-	CASSRGATYEQYF	TGTGCCAGCAGCCGGGGGGCCACCTACGAGCAGTACTTC
TRBV4-1	-	TRBJ1-1	TRBD1	CASSPGQAPTEAFF	TGCGCCAGCAGCCCCGGACAGGCCCCCACTGAAGCTTTCTTT
TRBV7-9	once	TRBJ2-5	-	CASSQQGRETQYF	TGTGCCAGCAGTCAACAGGGCAGAGAGACCCAGTACTTC
TRBV25-1	once	TRBJ2-5	-	CASSVESNQETQYF	TGTGCCAGCAGTGTAGAAAGCAATCAAGAGACCCAGTACTTC
TRBV6-1	-	TRBJ1-2	TRBD1	CASSGRTGDDYGYTF	TGTGCCAGCAGTGGTCGGACAGGGGACGACTATGGCTACACCTTC
TRBV4-2	once	TRBJ2-3	TRBD2	CASSQDPAGGPFTDTQYF	TGTGCCAGCAGCCAAGACCCAGCGGGAGGGCCATTTACAGATACGCAGTATTTT
TRBV29-1	-	TRBJ2-7	-	CSVFGTGDSYEQYF	TGCAGCGTATTCGGGACGGGGGATTCCTACGAGCAGTACTTC
TRBV27	-	TRBJ2-3	-	CASSLQRSVPDTQYF	TGTGCCAGCAGTTTGCAACGGAGCGTACCAGATACGCAGTATTTT
TRBV7-9	-	TRBJ1-1	-	CASSLAGNTEAFF	TGTGCCAGCAGCTTGGCAGGGAACACTGAAGCTTTCTTT
TRBV5-1	-	TRBJ1-1	-	CASSLGGYSTEAFF	TGCGCCAGCAGCTTGGGAGGGTATAGCACTGAAGCTTTCTTT
TRBV6-4	-	TRBJ2-1	TRBD2	CASRVTSGAYNEQFF	TGTGCCAGCAGGGTGACTAGCGGGGCTTACAATGAGCAGTTCTTC
TRBV2	-	TRBJ2-1	TRBD2	CAGGLAAIYEQFF	TGTGCCGGCGGACTAGCGGCAATCTATGAGCAGTTCTTC
TRBV19	-	TRBJ2-7	TRBD2	CASRGGIASEQYF	TGTGCCAGTAGGGGGGGGATAGCGTCGGAGCAGTACTTC
TRBV29-1	-	TRBJ2-1	TRBD2	CSVEDSPGTSGLLSYNEQFF	TGCAGCGTTGAAGATTCCCCCGGGACTAGCGGACTACTCTCCTACAATGAGCAGTTCTTC
TRBV4-3	-	TRBJ1-4	TRBD1	CASSPGQGDEKLFF	TGCGCCAGCAGCCCCGGACAGGGAGATGAAAAACTGTTTTTT
TRBV11-2	few	TRBJ2-7	-	CASSLWPGEGYEQYF	TGTGCCAGCAGCTTATGGCCCGGTGAGGGCTACGAGCAGTACTTC
TRBV19	-	TRBJ2-7	-	CASSISGDSYEQYF	TGTGCCAGTAGTATTTCGGGGGACTCCTACGAGCAGTACTTC
TRBV6-1	-	TRBJ2-7	-	CASSRLDLDEQYF	TGTGCCAGCAGCCGACTAGATCTCGACGAGCAGTACTTC
TRBV2	once	TRBJ1-3	-	CASSDRRQGIRNTIYF	TGTGCCAGCAGTGACCGCCGCCAGGGGATCCGAAACACCATATATTTT
TRBV4-3	-	TRBJ2-7	TRBD1	CASSPGQGSYEQYF	TGCGCCAGCAGCCCGGGACAGGGCTCCTACGAGCAGTACTTC
TRBV10-1	-	TRBJ2-1	-	CASSDKFGGNNEQFF	TGCGCCAGCAGTGATAAGTTCGGCGGGAACAATGAGCAGTTCTTC
TRBV19	-	TRBJ1-1	-	CASSIGPSRPDTEAFF	TGTGCCAGTAGTATAGGTCCGTCCAGGCCGGACACTGAAGCTTTCTTT
TRBV7-9	few	TRBJ1-1	TRBD1	CASSLDRGEAFF	TGTGCCAGCAGCTTAGACAGGGGGGAAGCTTTCTTT
TRBV7-7	-	TRBJ2-7	-	CASSLGSGDYEQYF	TGTGCCAGCAGCTTAGGTTCGGGGGACTACGAGCAGTACTTC
TRBV13	-	TRBJ2-1	TRBD2	CASCISGAGVNPDEQFF	TGTGCCAGCTGTATCTCGGGAGCGGGAGTGAATCCGGATGAGCAGTTCTTC
TRBV27	-	TRBJ2-7	-	CASSSRVAPSHEQYF	TGTGCCAGCAGCTCACGGGTGGCCCCGTCCCACGAGCAGTACTTC
TRBV19	-	TRBJ2-1	-	CASRGLNNEQFF	TGTGCCAGTAGGGGCCTAAACAATGAGCAGTTCTTC